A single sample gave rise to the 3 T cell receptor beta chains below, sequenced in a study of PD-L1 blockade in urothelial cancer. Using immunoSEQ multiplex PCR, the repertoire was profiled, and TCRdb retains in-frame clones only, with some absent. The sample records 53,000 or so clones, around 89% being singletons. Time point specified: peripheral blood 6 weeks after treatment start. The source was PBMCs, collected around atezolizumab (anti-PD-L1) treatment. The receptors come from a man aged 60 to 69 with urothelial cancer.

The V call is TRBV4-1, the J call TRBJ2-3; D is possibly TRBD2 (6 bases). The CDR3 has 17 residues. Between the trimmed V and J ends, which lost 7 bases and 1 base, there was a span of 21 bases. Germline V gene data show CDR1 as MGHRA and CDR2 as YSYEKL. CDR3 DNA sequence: TGCGCCAGCAAGAGGGACTCCACCTCAAGGGGCACAGATACGCAGTATTTT. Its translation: CASKRDSTSRGTDTQYF.

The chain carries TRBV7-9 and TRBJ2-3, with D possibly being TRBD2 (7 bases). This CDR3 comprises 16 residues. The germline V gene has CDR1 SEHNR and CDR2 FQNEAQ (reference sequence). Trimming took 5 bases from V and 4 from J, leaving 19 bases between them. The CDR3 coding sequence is TGTGCCAGCAGCCAAAGGGGGGGGGCTGGGGCAGATACGCAGTATTTT. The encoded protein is CASSQRGGAGADTQYF.

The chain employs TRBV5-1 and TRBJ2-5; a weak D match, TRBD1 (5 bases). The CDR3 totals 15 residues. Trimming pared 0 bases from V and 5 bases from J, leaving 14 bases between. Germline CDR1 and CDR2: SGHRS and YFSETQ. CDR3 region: CASSLAGRVGETQYF. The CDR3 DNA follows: TGCGCCAGCAGCTTGGCGGGCAGGGTAGGGGAGACCCAGTACTTC. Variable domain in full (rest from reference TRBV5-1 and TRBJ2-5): KAGVTQTPRYLIKTRGQQVTLSCSPISGHRSVSWYQQTPGQGLQFLFEYFSETQRNKGNFPGRFSGRQFSNSRSEMNVSTLELGDSALYLCASSLAGRVGETQYFGPGTRLLVL.